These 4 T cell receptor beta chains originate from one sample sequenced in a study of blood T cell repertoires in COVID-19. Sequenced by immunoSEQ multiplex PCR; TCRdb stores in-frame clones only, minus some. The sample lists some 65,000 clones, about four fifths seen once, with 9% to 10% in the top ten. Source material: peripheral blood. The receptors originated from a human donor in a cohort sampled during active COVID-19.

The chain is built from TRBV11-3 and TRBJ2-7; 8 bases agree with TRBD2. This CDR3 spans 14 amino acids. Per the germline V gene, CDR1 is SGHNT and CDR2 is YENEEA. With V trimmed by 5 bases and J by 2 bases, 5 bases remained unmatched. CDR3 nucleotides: TGTGCCAGCAGCCAAGCGGGAGAGACCTACGAGCAGTACTTC. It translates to CASSQAGETYEQYF.

CDR3 protein: CASSLTPRNSPLHF. The CDR3 DNA follows: TGTGCCAGCAGCTTGACACCCCGAAATTCACCCCTCCACTTT. The V and J genes are TRBV5-8 and TRBJ1-6, with no clear D. In germline, CDR1 is SGHTS, CDR2 YDEGEE. V dropped 1 base and J dropped 7 bases, with 9 bases sitting between them. The CDR3 extends over 14 amino acids.

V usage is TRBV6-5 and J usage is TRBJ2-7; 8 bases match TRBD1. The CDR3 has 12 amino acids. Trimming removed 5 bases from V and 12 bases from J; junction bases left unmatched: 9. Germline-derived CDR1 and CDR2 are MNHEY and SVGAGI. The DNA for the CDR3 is TGTGCCAGCAGTCCCGGGGACAGGAGCCGGTACTTC. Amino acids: CASSPGDRSRYF.

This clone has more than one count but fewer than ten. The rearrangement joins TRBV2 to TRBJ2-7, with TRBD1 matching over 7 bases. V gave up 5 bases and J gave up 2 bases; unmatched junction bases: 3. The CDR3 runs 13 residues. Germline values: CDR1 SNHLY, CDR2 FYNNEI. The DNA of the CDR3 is TGTGCCAGCAGTCCGGGACAGACCTACGAGCAGTACTTC. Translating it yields CASSPGQTYEQYF.